A selection of T cell receptor beta chains follows, all from one sample in a study of blood T cell repertoires in COVID-19. The assay was immunoSEQ multiplex PCR, and TCRdb's table has in-frame clones only and misses some. The sample records more than 200,000 clones, nearly 90% being singletons. The sequencing sample was made of peripheral blood. These receptors were collected from a man aged 18-30 years with active or convalescent COVID-19. Both conserved end residues are trimmed from each CDR3.

11,TRBV6-4,ASSAGISTEAF
11,TRBV25-1,ASSDRVRNEQF
11,TRBV6-5,ASSGQFVEPQH
12,TRBV5-3,ARSSGQGKQPQH
13,TRBV2,ASKDRGRLDYGYT
11,TRBV5-6,ASSWGGRDGYT
14,TRBV27,ASSPSQGAMNTEAF
11,TRBV6-5,ASSSRTGNGYT
14,TRBV18,ASSPLPAGRGDTQY
14,TRBV6-5,ASSYSGVLAADTQY
15,TRBV5-6,ASSLDQGPSGANVLT
10,TRBV7-2,ASSLYSYEQY
11,TRBV15,ATSRDPTDEAF
14,TRBV6-5,ASSYRDTVSGNTIY
13,TRBV19,ASSIVTGWDQPQH
14,TRBV28,ASSLLGTSFHNEQF
12,TRBV15,ATRRGGEEETQY
12,TRBV7-8,ASSYSDRLYEQY
12,TRBV18,ASSPRTNTGELF
12,TRBV7-2,ASSLSAGTSPLH
13,TRBV5-1,ASSFDSPSRTEAF
10,TRBV28,ASSLLRTEAF
15,TRBV4-1,ASSQDPLRDSNYGYT
11,TRBV4-3,ASSREAYYGYT
12,TRBV29-1,SLVGVEGQETQY
12,TRBV28,ASRPGQSNTEAF
11,TRBV19,ASRAGYMETQY
12,TRBV5-1,ASSSGQGAYEQY
13,TRBV5-6,ASSWETYSYNEQF
14,TRBV4-3,ASSQDLRAAGEKLF
14,TRBV7-9,ASSFHRTSGSTEQF
9,TRBV30,ARDRPGGYT
13,TRBV4-3,ASSQTGTGIYEQY
14,TRBV4-3,ASSHREGLPFNEQF
14,TRBV7-9,ASSLWTNSLRTGYT
9,TRBV3-1/TRBV3-2,ASSQATGYT
12,TRBV7-9,ASSPRGSRETQY
14,TRBV20-1,SASRGLRKGNTEAF
11,TRBV7-3,ASSTGRHETQY
12,TRBV11-2,ASSLMDTNYGYT
11,TRBV25-1,ASSDGGRWDAF
13,TRBV11-2,ASSLQTGGHGELF
15,TRBV5-6,ASSLGDRGSRSYGYT
14,TRBV5-4,ASSLAGTGGAYGYT
14,TRBV19,ASSILGHATNEKLF
13,TRBV9,ASSAGTGSVDEQY
11,TRBV29-1,SVGDRGMTEAF
12,TRBV11-1,ASSFSGSGDTQY
14,TRBV7-9,ASSLAGTGGLNGYT
13,TRBV7-8,ASSLGTGVESIQY
12,TRBV7-2,ASSSLGHFYGYT
14,TRBV19,ASSTQGSATNEKLF
15,TRBV9,ASSVGRGAGGKETQY
11,TRBV2,ASSEREDYGYT
10,TRBV6-4,AAPQGGTEAF
16,TRBV6-9,ALPTRQGRVRSNQPQH
15,TRBV28,ASTAGLGLAGVYEQY